This is a list of T cell receptor beta chains from one sample in a study of T cells after yellow fever vaccination. TCRdb re-called the 5' RACE reads through MiXCR, storing one row per CDR3 protein. The data show 150,000 to 200,000 distinct CDR3 sequences, around 9% seen once. Sequencing used CD8+ T cells sorted from PBMCs, obtained 45 days after the yellow fever booster vaccination. The receptor set was obtained from a man aged 18-30 years who received the YFV17D yellow fever vaccine. CDR3s include the opening cysteine and the closing phenylalanine or tryptophan. The order of the fields is V gene, J gene, D gene, clone size, CDR3 length, CDR3 DNA, CDR3 protein. A D gene is named only where the DNA matches it firmly. A row's size may be missing; if present it is once, few, many or a size class.

>TRBV7-7|TRBJ2-2|NA|few|17
TGTGCTAGCAGCGCTTGGATTACTGACAGATTCACCGGGGAGCTGTTTTTT
CASSAWITDRFTGELFF
>TRBV5-5|TRBJ2-2|TRBD1|NA|15
TGTGCCAGCAGAACCCCCGGACAGGGGTCCGGGGAGCTGTTTTTT
CASRTPGQGSGELFF
>TRBV7-9|TRBJ1-2|NA|NA|14
TGTGCCAGCAGCCCGGTAGGAGAGTACTATGGCTACACCTTC
CASSPVGEYYGYTF
>TRBV6-2/TRBV6-3|TRBJ1-1|NA|many|12
TGTGCCAGCAGCCCAAGGAGCACTGAAGCTTTCTTT
CASSPRSTEAFF
>TRBV20-1|TRBJ1-4|TRBD1|few|19
TGCAGTGCTAGAGATCCAGAGACAGGGGCGGGGATACTTGATGAAAAACTGTTTTTT
CSARDPETGAGILDEKLFF
>TRBV4-1|TRBJ1-1|NA|few|17
TGCGCCAGCAGCCAAGGAAAATTGAGTTCGGTGGACACTGAAGCTTTCTTT
CASSQGKLSSVDTEAFF
>TRBV27|TRBJ1-1|TRBD1|many|16
TGTGCCAGCAGTTTAAAGGCCGGGACAGGGGGCACTGAAGCTTTCTTT
CASSLKAGTGGTEAFF
>TRBV4-3|TRBJ2-5|TRBD2|few|15
TGCGCCAGCAGCCAACGTTCTAGCGGGGAAGAGACCCAGTACTTC
CASSQRSSGEETQYF
>TRBV19|TRBJ2-5|NA|NA|13
TGTGCCAGTAGTCCAGACAGTGGGGAGACCCAGTACTTC
CASSPDSGETQYF
>TRBV7-2|TRBJ2-3|TRBD2|NA|15
TGTGCCAGCAGCTTAGCAGAGCGGGGTACAGATACGCAGTATTTT
CASSLAERGTDTQYF